The next 23 T cell receptor beta chains were all read from a single sample in a study of CD8 T cells in ankylosing spondylitis. TCRdb re-called the 5' RACE reads through MiXCR, storing one row per CDR3 protein. The table shows about 130,000 distinct CDR3 sequences, with roughly 15% occurring only once. The sample was blood, either unsorted or a sorted T cell fraction (not recorded which). The receptors derive from a female donor with ankylosing spondylitis or in good health (not recorded which).

The sample holds many counts of this clonotype. The chain uses TRBV20-1 and TRBJ1-1; possibly TRBD1 for D (6 bases). The CDR3 is made up of 13 amino acids. Germline V gene lookup returns CDR1 DFQATT and CDR2 SNEGSKA (reference sequence). V lost 6 bases to trimming and J lost 0 bases, with 11 bases between them. DNA of the CDR3: TGCAGTGCCCAGGGACACCTGAACACTGAAGCTTTCTTT. Encoded protein: CSAQGHLNTEAFF.

The gene calls are TRBV12-3 or TRBV12-4 and TRBJ2-7; D possibly corresponds to TRBD1 (7 bases). The germline V and J ends were trimmed by 4 bases and 6 bases, with 16 bases remaining between them. The CDR3 is 14 amino acids. This CDR3 is CASSSVGTAGEQYF. The DNA of the CDR3 is TGTGCCAGCAGTTCTGTAGGGACAGCGGGCGAGCAGTACTTC.

The chain links TRBV27 to TRBJ2-7; 8 nucleotides align to TRBD2. The CDR3 runs 15 residues. Germline assignment: CDR1 MNHEY and CDR2 SMNVEV (reference sequence). After removal of 1 base from V and 5 bases from J, the junction contained 7 bases not matched to a gene. The CDR3 sequence is CASSLLREVSHEQYF. CDR3 sequence (DNA): TGTGCCAGCAGTTTATTGCGGGAGGTCTCGCACGAGCAGTACTTC.

The V and J genes are TRBV5-1 and TRBJ2-1; TRBD2 matches 7 bases. Germline V gives CDR1 SGHRS, CDR2 YFSETQ. This CDR3 region has 16 residues. After removal of 0 bases from V and 0 bases from J, the junction contained 3 bases not matched to a gene. Here the CDR3 reads CASSLEGGSSYNEQFF. The CDR3 DNA is TGCGCCAGCAGCTTGGAAGGCGGGAGCTCCTACAATGAGCAGTTCTTC.

J is TRBJ2-1 and V is TRBV5-1; 10 nucleotides align to TRBD2. In germline, CDR1 is SGHRS, CDR2 YFSETQ. The CDR3 length is 19 residues. V lost 4 bases and J lost 4; bases outside the gene matches: 17. The CDR3 region is CASSGFLNVGTSDYNEQFF. CDR3 nucleotides: TGCGCCAGCAGCGGATTTTTAAACGTCGGGACTAGCGATTACAATGAGCAGTTCTTC.

In this sample, this clonotype turned up a few times. This rearrangement joins TRBV5-1 to TRBJ1-1; a weak D match, TRBD1 (5 bases). Deletions cut 2 bases from V and 5 bases from J, with 13 bases between. This CDR3 region has 14 residues. Germline V CDR1 and CDR2: SGHRS, YFSETQ. CDR3 loop: CASSFTGEGTEAFF. In DNA, the CDR3 is TGCGCCAGCAGCTTCACAGGAGAGGGGACTGAAGCTTTCTTT.

This clonotype was recorded many times. The genes are TRBV6-6 and TRBJ2-3; 9 nucleotides agree with TRBD2. The CDR3 has 12 residues. The germline CDR1 and CDR2 sequences are MNHNY and SVGAGI (reference sequence). V lost 7 bases and J lost 5; bases outside the gene matches: 1. The CDR3 sequence: CASTLAGDTQYF. CDR3 nucleotide sequence: TGTGCCAGCACACTAGCGGGAGATACGCAGTATTTT.

V is TRBV5-1 and J is TRBJ2-2; no firm D call. The V gene's germline CDR1 is SGHRS and CDR2 YFSETQ. V lost 0 bases and J 4 bases, leaving 4 bases between the germline ends. The CDR3 has 13 residues. The CDR3 DNA reads TGCGCCAGCAGCTTGGACTTCACCGGGGAGCTGTTTTTT. Protein sequence: CASSLDFTGELFF. Supplemented by reference TRBV5-1 and TRBJ2-2, the full variable domain reads KAGVTQTPRYLIKTRGQQVTLSCSPISGHRSVSWYQQTPGQGLQFLFEYFSETQRNKGNFPGRFSGRQFSNSRSEMNVSTLELGDSALYLCASSLDFTGELFFGEGSRLTVL.

This clonotype showed up just a few times. V gene TRBV2 combines with J gene TRBJ1-6; D is uncertain. The CDR3 consists of 15 residues. The germline V gene has CDR1 SNHLY and CDR2 FYNNEI. V was cut by 0 bases and J by 7 bases, with 10 bases left in between. The DNA for the CDR3 is TGTGCCAGCAGTGAAGCTGGAGGGTCGAATTCACCCCTCCACTTT. It translates to CASSEAGGSNSPLHF.

The chain couples TRBV5-1 to TRBJ1-4, with D uncertain. CDR3 length: 18 residues. Trimming removed 2 bases at V and 3 bases at J, with 20 bases between. The germline CDR1 and CDR2 sequences are SGHRS and YFSETQ. The chain's CDR3 is CASSLLFRVGSANEKLFF. The CDR3 nucleotides are TGCGCCAGCAGCTTATTATTTCGTGTCGGATCAGCTAATGAAAAACTGTTTTTT.

As to this clonotype: This may arise from a read error, as a much more abundant clone is one base away. J is TRBJ1-1 and V is TRBV6-1; 7 nucleotides line up with TRBD1. The V gene's germline CDR1 is MNHNS and CDR2 SASEGT. The CDR3 runs 11 residues. Trimming cost V 6 bases and J 10 bases; bases outside gene matches: 5. CDR3 in DNA: TGTGCCAGCAGAGACACAGGGGCAGCTTTCTTT. Translated, it gives CASRDTGAAFF.

The chain carries TRBV5-6 and TRBJ1-4, with TRBD1 matching over 8 bases. The CDR3 runs to 15 residues. J lost 5 bases, V lost 4 bases, and 7 bases had no gene match. The germline CDR1 and CDR2 sequences are SGHDT and YYEEEE. This CDR3 is CASSPWTGKNEKLFF. The DNA of the CDR3 is TGTGCCAGCAGCCCATGGACAGGGAAGAATGAAAAACTGTTTTTT.

This clonotype was seen ten or more times. This chain uses TRBV5-1 with TRBJ2-3; 10 nucleotides line up with TRBD2. Germline V CDR1 and CDR2: SGHRS, YFSETQ. After removal of 0 bases from V and 4 bases from J, the junction contained 5 bases not matched to a gene. The CDR3 sequence is 16 residues long. The chain's CDR3 is CASSLEGSGGSDTQYF. DNA of the CDR3: TGCGCCAGCAGCTTGGAAGGTAGCGGGGGGTCAGATACGCAGTATTTT. The full variable domain, rest sourced from reference TRBV5-1 and TRBJ2-3, is KAGVTQTPRYLIKTRGQQVTLSCSPISGHRSVSWYQQTPGQGLQFLFEYFSETQRNKGNFPGRFSGRQFSNSRSEMNVSTLELGDSALYLCASSLEGSGGSDTQYFGPGTRLTVL.

This clonotype was seen a handful of times. V and J are TRBV5-1 and TRBJ1-1; tentatively, D is TRBD1 (6 bases). V was cut by 4 bases and J by 7 bases, with 17 bases left in between. This CDR3 has 14 amino acids. CDR1 and CDR2 (germline): SGHRS, YFSETQ. The CDR3 protein is CASSLWGQNGEAFF. DNA of the CDR3: TGCGCCAGCAGCCTGTGGGGGCAGAACGGTGAAGCTTTCTTT.

This clonotype was detected only a few times. This chain links TRBV7-9 with TRBJ1-1, with D tentatively TRBD1 (6 bases). This CDR3 is 13 amino acids long. The germline gives CDR1 SEHNR, CDR2 FQNEAQ (reference sequence). Between the trimmed V and J ends, which lost 1 base and 7 bases, there was a span of 10 bases. Written as DNA, the CDR3 is TGTGCCAGCAGCTTAGAAGTGGACAGTGAAGCTTTCTTT. The encoded protein is CASSLEVDSEAFF.

At least ten counts were recorded for this clonotype. The chain has TRBV2 and TRBJ2-5, with TRBD2 matching over 8 bases. Germline values: CDR1 SNHLY, CDR2 FYNNEI. Trimming removed 4 bases from V and 5 bases from J; junction bases left unmatched: 9. There are 15 residues in the CDR3. This CDR3 is CASSVLREGPETQYF. The CDR3 bases are TGTGCCAGCAGTGTTCTTCGGGAGGGCCCCGAGACCCAGTACTTC.

This clonotype turned up a few times. The J gene is TRBJ1-2, the V gene TRBV20-1; the D gene is possibly TRBD1 (6 bases). The length of the CDR3 is 15 residues. The germline V and J ends were trimmed by 0 bases and 2 bases, with 13 bases remaining between them. Germline V gene data show CDR1 as DFQATT and CDR2 as SNEGSKA (reference sequence). CDR3 region: CSARDWAGTNYGYTF. Written as DNA, the CDR3 is TGCAGTGCTAGAGATTGGGCAGGGACAAACTATGGCTACACCTTC.

Many counts were recorded for this clonotype. The chain employs TRBV5-1 and TRBJ1-1; D is unclear. This CDR3 spans 13 amino acids. The V end lost 4 bases, the J end lost 1 base, and 8 bases lay between the germline ends. The V gene's germline CDR1 is SGHRS and CDR2 YFSETQ. CDR3 amino acids: CASSPGENTEAFF. CDR3 DNA sequence: TGCGCCAGCAGCCCCGGCGAGAACACTGAAGCTTTCTTT.

This clonotype was found many times. The CDR3 loop reads CASSPGPGQLNTEAFF. The DNA of the CDR3 is TGTGCCAGCAGCCCGGGACCTGGCCAACTGAACACTGAAGCTTTCTTT. The chain has TRBV12-3 or TRBV12-4 and TRBJ1-1, with D maybe TRBD1 (5 bases). The length of the CDR3 is 16 residues. V lost 6 bases and J lost 0, with 17 bases in between.

The rearrangement joins TRBV12-3 or TRBV12-4 to TRBJ2-7, with 9 bases fitting TRBD2. V lost 6 bases to trimming and J lost 7 bases; unmatched junction nucleotides: 13. The CDR3 is 15 amino acids. The DNA of the CDR3 is TGTGCCAGCAGACGGGGGATAGCGGGAGAAGGGGAGCAGTACTTC. It translates to CASRRGIAGEGEQYF.

CDR3 loop: CASSLAMSSYNEQFF. In DNA, the CDR3 is TGCGCCAGCAGCTTGGCAATGAGCTCCTACAATGAGCAGTTCTTC. V is TRBV5-1 and J is TRBJ2-1; D uncertain. Trimming took 0 bases from V and 0 from J, leaving 7 bases between them. This CDR3 is 15 amino acids long. Per germline, CDR1 SGHRS and CDR2 YFSETQ. Using reference TRBV5-1 and TRBJ2-1 for the parts outside the CDR3, the full variable domain is KAGVTQTPRYLIKTRGQQVTLSCSPISGHRSVSWYQQTPGQGLQFLFEYFSETQRNKGNFPGRFSGRQFSNSRSEMNVSTLELGDSALYLCASSLAMSSYNEQFFGPGTRLTVL.

This clonotype was found a few times. The chain joins TRBV10-3 to TRBJ2-7; TRBD2 agrees at 9 bases. The CDR3 consists of 14 residues. J lost 3 bases, V lost 6 bases, and 6 bases had no gene match. Germline loops: CDR1 ENHRY, CDR2 SYGVKD. The CDR3 protein is CAISGVTSGYEQYF. For the CDR3, the DNA is TGTGCCATCAGCGGAGTGACTAGCGGCTACGAGCAGTACTTC.

The chain links TRBV12-3 or TRBV12-4 to TRBJ1-5, with D perhaps TRBD1 (6 bases). This CDR3 has 13 residues. With 5 bases removed from V and 5 bases from J, the gap between germline ends came to 10 bases. The CDR3 region is CASSRRGDQPQHF. Here the CDR3 DNA reads TGTGCCAGCAGTAGGAGGGGGGATCAGCCCCAGCATTTT.